The source of this T cell receptor beta chain is a study of Ad26.COV2.S vaccination and SARS-CoV-2 variants. Treatment noted: roughly 18 received Ad26.COV2.S at low or high dose, single or two shots; about 5 received placebo; per-sample allocation not given. Vaccine and placebo recipients were sampled on day 63 after the first injection. The CDR3 has 17 residues. CDR1 and CDR2 from the germline V gene are ENHRY and SYGVKD. The ends lost 3 bases at V and 6 bases at J; junction bases unmatched: 14. Libraries were prepared by immunoSEQ multiplex PCR; TCRdb keeps only in-frame clonotypes and omits some of them. There are 350,000 to 500,000 clones in the sample; nearly 90% occur only once, and just over 2.5% lies in the top ten.

Here the sequenced sample was peripheral blood, taken in a trial of Ad26.COV2.S vaccine versus placebo. The rearrangement links TRBV10-3 to TRBJ2-1, with 7 bases that match TRBD2. The sequence was obtained from a person between 18 and 65 years old who received the Ad26.COV2.S COVID-19 vaccine or a placebo. DNA of the CDR3: TGTGCCATCAGTGACGGCGGGAGTCGGTACGAGGCCAATGAGCAGTTCTTC. Amino acids: CAISDGGSRYEANEQFF.